These 30 T cell receptor beta chains came from one sample sequenced in a study of T cells in localized non-small cell lung cancer. Some clones are missing from TCRdb's copy, which holds only in-frame ones; the method was immunoSEQ multiplex PCR. The table records about 40,000 clones, roughly 79% of them present only once. Sample: peripheral blood mononuclear cells, taken before any cancer treatment. Receptor source: a male donor aged 60 or over with stage II lung adenocarcinoma.

This chain links TRBV11-2 with TRBJ1-2; 7 nucleotides line up with TRBD1. The CDR3 covers 16 residues. Trimming removed 0 bases from V and 1 base from J; junction bases left unmatched: 5. Germline V gene lookup returns CDR1 SGHAT and CDR2 FQNNGV. CDR3 sequence (DNA): TGTGCCAGCAGCTTAGAAGGGACAGCAAATAACTATGGCTACACCTTC. As protein: CASSLEGTANNYGYTF.

The chain couples TRBV2 to TRBJ1-2, with 7 bases aligning to TRBD1. Germline CDR1 and CDR2: SNHLY and FYNNEI. V shed 7 bases and J 3 bases; nucleotides not matched to a gene: 5. The CDR3 loop spans 13 amino acids. CDR3 region: CASTPGQYYGYTF. The CDR3 nucleotides are TGTGCCAGCACCCCGGGACAGTACTATGGCTACACCTTC.

Comment on this clone: Because the CDR3's place on the DNA is in doubt, the DNA is left out and the CDR3 is given as listed by TCRdb. V gene TRBV14 combines with J gene TRBJ2-7; TRBD2 is the table's D call and was not checked against the DNA. From its first to its last residue, the CDR3 has 23 amino acids. Per the germline V gene, CDR1 is SGHDN and CDR2 is FVKESK. CDR3 region: CASSPREGRDYEQYFGPGTGQYF.

The rearrangement joins TRBV5-1 to TRBJ2-1; D is uncertain. V lost 0 bases, J lost 3 bases, and 10 bases lay in between. The CDR3 has 15 residues. Germline CDR1 and CDR2: SGHRS and YFSETQ. In DNA form, the CDR3 reads TGCGCCAGCAGCTTGGGAGCGAACCACTACAATGAGCAGTTCTTC. The encoded protein is CASSLGANHYNEQFF. The full variable domain, with the rest looked up from reference TRBV5-1 and TRBJ2-1, is KAGVTQTPRYLIKTRGQQVTLSCSPISGHRSVSWYQQTPGQGLQFLFEYFSETQRNKGNFPGRFSGRQFSNSRSEMNVSTLELGDSALYLCASSLGANHYNEQFFGPGTRLTVL.

This clone was detected only once. The CDR3 here is CASSSYNWEGQTDTQYF. The DNA of the CDR3 is TGTGCCAGCTCATCATACAACTGGGAGGGCCAAACAGATACGCAGTATTTT. The genes are TRBV18 and TRBJ2-3, with 7 bases fitting TRBD2. This CDR3 region has 17 residues. The trim removed 5 bases at V and 3 bases at J, leaving 14 bases unmatched. Germline V lookup: CDR1 KGHSH, CDR2 LQKENI.

This chain links TRBV27 with TRBJ2-1, with D possibly TRBD1 on 6 matching bases. The germline V gene has CDR1 MNHEY and CDR2 SMNVEV (reference sequence). Between the trimmed V and J ends, which lost 4 bases and 4 bases, there was a span of 14 bases. This CDR3 is built from 15 residues. DNA of the CDR3: TGTGCCAGCAGTTCACCAGGGGTCGCTTACAATGAGCAGTTCTTC. Residues: CASSSPGVAYNEQFF.

The CDR3 is CASSREAGNTEAFF. The CDR3 DNA follows: TGTGCCAGCAGCCGGGAGGCGGGGAACACTGAAGCTTTCTTT. This chain connects TRBV7-3 to TRBJ1-1; D unresolved. This CDR3 region has 14 residues. Looked up from germline, CDR1 is SGHTA and CDR2 is FQGTGA. Trimming cost V 5 bases and J 1 base, with 11 bases left between them.

The J gene is TRBJ1-1, the V gene TRBV6-1; tentative D call: TRBD1 (5 bases). Trimming cost V 5 bases and J 5 bases, with 12 bases left between them. The CDR3 sequence is 13 residues long. CDR1 and CDR2 (germline): MNHNS, SASEGT. The CDR3 DNA sequence: TGTGCCAGCAGTCAGGCGGGGCTGACTGAAGCTTTCTTT. Encoded protein: CASSQAGLTEAFF.

The gene calls are TRBV5-5 and TRBJ1-4, with D perhaps TRBD1 (6 bases). Germline CDR1 SGHKS, CDR2 YYEKEE (reference sequence). CDR3 length: 15 amino acids. Trimming removed 5 bases at V and 3 bases at J, with 14 bases between. CDR3 DNA sequence: TGTGCCAGCAGTCCCTCAGGGGATCCTAATGAAAAACTGTTTTTT. The encoded protein is CASSPSGDPNEKLFF.

J is TRBJ2-3 and V is TRBV7-9, with 7 bases that match TRBD2. The CDR3 totals 16 residues. With 3 bases clipped from V and 0 bases from J, the junction kept 6 bases outside the gene matches. CDR1 is SEHNR and CDR2 is FQNEAQ in the germline V gene (reference sequence). The CDR3 DNA follows: TGTGCCAGCAGCTTCCCAGGACTAGAGAGCACAGATACGCAGTATTTT. Translated: CASSFPGLESTDTQYF.

The chain combines TRBV6-1 with TRBJ1-3; D gene unclear. The length of the CDR3 is 13 residues. CDR1 and CDR2 from the germline V gene are MNHNS and SASEGT. V lost 6 bases to trimming and J lost 2 bases, with 8 bases between them. The CDR3, as DNA: TGTGCCAGCAGAGCAGGTGCTGGAAACACCATATATTTT. Translated, it gives CASRAGAGNTIYF.

The V gene is TRBV7-6, the J gene TRBJ1-6; D perhaps matches TRBD1 (5 bases). The CDR3 runs 15 residues. V was shortened by 5 bases and J by 7 bases, with 15 bases between the two germline ends. CDR1 is SGHVS and CDR2 is FNYEAQ in the germline V gene. In DNA, the CDR3 is TGTGCCAGCAGCCCGCAGGGAGGAGGGAATTCACCCCTCCACTTT. Its protein product is CASSPQGGGNSPLHF.

The chain uses TRBV2 and TRBJ2-4, with 10 bases aligning to TRBD2. The CDR3 extends over 13 amino acids. Per the germline V gene, CDR1 is SNHLY and CDR2 is FYNNEI. Unmatched junction bases numbered 2, after V lost 8 bases and J lost 4 bases. The CDR3 reads CASRTSGKNIQYF. DNA of the CDR3: TGTGCCAGCCGGACTAGCGGAAAAAACATTCAGTACTTC.

This clone appeared a few times. The V and J genes are TRBV10-3 and TRBJ1-5; no definite D call. CDR3 size: 13 residues. V was pared by 3 bases and J by 3 bases, with 6 bases between. The germline V gene encodes CDR1 ENHRY and CDR2 SYGVKD. The CDR3 loop reads CAISEGFNQPQHF. CDR3 DNA sequence: TGTGCCATCAGTGAAGGGTTCAATCAGCCCCAGCATTTT.

This clone was picked up a small number of times. The rearrangement uses TRBV7-2 and TRBJ2-5; no clear D gene. The V gene's germline CDR1 is SGHTA and CDR2 FQGNSA. Trimming cost V 1 base and J 4 bases, with 7 bases left between them. This CDR3 spans 13 amino acids. The CDR3 sequence: CASSLGGRETQYF. For the CDR3, the DNA is TGTGCCAGCAGCTTAGGGGGTCGAGAGACCCAGTACTTC.

This chain uses TRBV4-3 with TRBJ1-6; D remains ambiguous. The CDR3 covers 16 residues. The V end was cut by 0 bases, the J end by 7 bases, with 13 bases between. Germline CDR1 LGHNA, CDR2 YSLEER. CDR3 in DNA: TGCGCCAGCAGCCAAGAAATGGAGTTCGGGAATTCACCCCTCCACTTT. Translated, it gives CASSQEMEFGNSPLHF.

The chain joins TRBV7-9 to TRBJ2-5, with D unclear. Per the germline V gene, CDR1 is SEHNR and CDR2 is FQNEAQ (reference sequence). Trimming took off 5 bases at V and 4 bases at J, with 5 bases between the two ends. The CDR3 sequence is 11 residues long. As DNA, the CDR3 is TGTGCCAGCAGCAATAGAGAGACCCAGTACTTC. As protein: CASSNRETQYF.

The V call is TRBV9, the J call TRBJ2-5; D possibly corresponds to TRBD1 (6 bases). The V end lost 4 bases, the J end lost 1 base, and 11 bases lay between the germline ends. Germline loops: CDR1 SGDLS, CDR2 YYNGEE. This CDR3 has 14 residues. The CDR3 protein is CASSPQGFQETQYF. As DNA, the CDR3 is TGTGCCAGCAGCCCACAGGGATTCCAAGAGACCCAGTACTTC.

The sample holds a few counts of this clone. This chain links TRBV11-2 with TRBJ1-2, with 9 bases fitting TRBD1. CDR1 SGHAT and CDR2 FQNNGV come from the germline V gene. The V gene end was trimmed by 5 bases and the J gene end by 7 bases; junction bases not matched to a gene: 5. The CDR3 is 13 amino acids. The DNA of the CDR3 is TGTGCCAGCAGCCGGGACAGGGCGGCTGGCTACACCTTC. Its translation: CASSRDRAAGYTF.

The V gene is TRBV6-5, the J gene TRBJ1-5, with TRBD1 matching over 8 bases. V lost 6 bases and J lost 2; bases outside the gene matches: 3. From germline, CDR1 is MNHEY and CDR2 SVGAGI. CDR3 length equals 14 residues. DNA of the CDR3: TGTGCCAGCAGACGGGGACAGGGCAATCAGCCCCAGCATTTT. Translation: CASRRGQGNQPQHF.

The genes are TRBV6-6 and TRBJ1-2; D is unresolved. Deletions cut 7 bases from V and 0 bases from J, with 15 bases between. The CDR3 has 15 residues. CDR1 MNHNY and CDR2 SVGAGI come from the germline V gene (reference sequence). In DNA, the CDR3 is TGTGCCAGCACCAGTGTCCGAATAGCTAACTATGGCTACACCTTC. Its translation: CASTSVRIANYGYTF.

V and J are TRBV5-8 and TRBJ1-1; the D is unclear. Trimming left V 0 bases short and J 1 base short, with 4 bases between. Looked up from germline, CDR1 is SGHTS and CDR2 is YDEGEE. The CDR3 contains 13 residues. As DNA, the CDR3 is TGTGCCAGCAGCTTGGACTGGAACACTGAAGCTTTCTTT. It specifies CASSLDWNTEAFF.

The rearrangement uses TRBV11-2 and TRBJ1-1; tentative D call: TRBD1 (5 bases). The CDR3 loop spans 14 amino acids. The germline V and J ends were trimmed by 5 bases and 4 bases, with 14 bases remaining between them. Germline lookup yields CDR1 SGHAT and CDR2 FQNNGV. The DNA of the CDR3 is TGTGCCAGCAGCCCAGGGAGGTCGGCCACTGAAGCTTTCTTT. Residues: CASSPGRSATEAFF.

This clone was recorded only once. V and J are TRBV25-1 and TRBJ2-1; 13 bases map to TRBD2. V was clipped by 0 bases and J by 12 bases; unmatched bases: 11. The CDR3 length is 17 residues. Germline CDR1 and CDR2: MGHDK and SYGVNS. CDR3 sequence: CASSEYGGTSGIGVQFF. The DNA of the CDR3 is TGTGCCAGCAGTGAATATGGGGGGACTAGCGGGATAGGAGTGCAGTTCTTC.

This chain links TRBV2 with TRBJ2-1; 7 positions agree with TRBD1. The CDR3 consists of 16 residues. Germline CDR1 SNHLY, CDR2 FYNNEI. The V gene end was trimmed by 4 bases and the J gene end by 7 bases; junction bases not matched to a gene: 13. The CDR3 DNA sequence: TGTGCCAGCAGTGGGTCCCGGACAGGTAGGGATAATGAGCAGTTCTTC. Its translation: CASSGSRTGRDNEQFF.

The chain links TRBV12-5 to TRBJ2-7, with 12 positions matching TRBD2. There are 15 residues in the CDR3. Germline V lookup: CDR1 LGHNT, CDR2 FRNRAP. With V trimmed by 4 bases and J by 5 bases, 6 bases remained unmatched. The CDR3 nucleotides are TGTGCTAGTGGTTCAAGACTAGCGGGAGAACACGAGCAGTACTTC. Encoded protein: CASGSRLAGEHEQYF.

This chain connects TRBV7-3 to TRBJ2-1; D is possibly TRBD1 or TRBD2 (5 bases each). The CDR3 is made up of 15 amino acids. V was shortened by 0 bases and J by 2 bases, with 8 bases between the two germline ends. The germline V gene encodes CDR1 SGHTA and CDR2 FQGTGA. CDR3 coding DNA: TGTGCCAGCAGCTTAACAGGGGACCCCTACAATGAGCAGTTCTTC. This gives the protein CASSLTGDPYNEQFF. Variable domain in full (rest from reference TRBV7-3 and TRBJ2-1): GAGVSQTPSNKVTEKGKYVELRCDPISGHTALYWYRQSLGQGPEFLIYFQGTGAADDSGLPNDRFFAVRPEGSVSTLKIQRTERGDSAVYLCASSLTGDPYNEQFFGPGTRLTVL.

This clone was counted a single time. V and J are TRBV4-1 and TRBJ1-1; D gene uncertain. CDR3 length: 16 amino acids. Germline V gives CDR1 MGHRA, CDR2 YSYEKL. Trimming shortened V by 5 bases and J by 6 bases, and 22 bases separated the two germline ends. The CDR3 DNA reads as TGCGCCAGCAGCGAACAACCACTTCCAGACACGGCTGAAGCTTTCTTT. Its translation is CASSEQPLPDTAEAFF.

The chain is built from TRBV5-1 and TRBJ2-3; D uncertain. Germline CDR1 and CDR2: SGHRS and YFSETQ. Trimming removed 1 base from V and 5 bases from J, with 8 bases in between. This CDR3 region has 13 residues. CDR3 amino acids: CASSLTWGDTQYF. CDR3 coding DNA: TGCGCCAGCAGCTTGACGTGGGGAGATACGCAGTATTTT.

V and J are TRBV5-4 and TRBJ1-2; unclear D gene. V was shortened by 0 bases and J by 2 bases, with 8 bases between the two germline ends. The CDR3 is 14 amino acids. Germline CDR1 and CDR2: SGHNT and YYREEE (reference sequence). CDR3 DNA: TGTGCCAGCAGCTTGGTCGGAGCCAACTATGGCTACACCTTC. Its translation: CASSLVGANYGYTF. The whole variable domain, remainder taken from reference TRBV5-4 and TRBJ1-2, is ETGVTQSPTHLIKTRGQQVTLRCSSQSGHNTVSWYQQALGQGPQFIFQYYREEENGRGNFPPRFSGLQFPNYSSELNVNALELDDSALYLCASSLVGANYGYTFGSGTRLTVV.